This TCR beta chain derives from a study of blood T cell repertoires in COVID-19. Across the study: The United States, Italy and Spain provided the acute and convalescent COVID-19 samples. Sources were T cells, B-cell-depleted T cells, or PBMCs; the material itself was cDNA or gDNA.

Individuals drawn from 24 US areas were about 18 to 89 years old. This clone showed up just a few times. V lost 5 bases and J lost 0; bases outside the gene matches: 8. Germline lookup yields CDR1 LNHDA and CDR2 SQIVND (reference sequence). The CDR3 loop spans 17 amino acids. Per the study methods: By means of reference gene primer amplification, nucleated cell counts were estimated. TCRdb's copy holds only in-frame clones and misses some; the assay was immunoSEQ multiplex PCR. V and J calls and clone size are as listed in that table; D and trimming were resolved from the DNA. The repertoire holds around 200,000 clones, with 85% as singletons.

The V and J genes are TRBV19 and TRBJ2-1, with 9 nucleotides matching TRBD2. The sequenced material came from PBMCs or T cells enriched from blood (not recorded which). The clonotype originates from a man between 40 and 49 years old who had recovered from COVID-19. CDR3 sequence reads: CASSATSGRDSYNEQFF. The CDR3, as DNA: TGTGCCAGTAGTGCGACTAGCGGAAGGGACTCCTACAATGAGCAGTTCTTC.